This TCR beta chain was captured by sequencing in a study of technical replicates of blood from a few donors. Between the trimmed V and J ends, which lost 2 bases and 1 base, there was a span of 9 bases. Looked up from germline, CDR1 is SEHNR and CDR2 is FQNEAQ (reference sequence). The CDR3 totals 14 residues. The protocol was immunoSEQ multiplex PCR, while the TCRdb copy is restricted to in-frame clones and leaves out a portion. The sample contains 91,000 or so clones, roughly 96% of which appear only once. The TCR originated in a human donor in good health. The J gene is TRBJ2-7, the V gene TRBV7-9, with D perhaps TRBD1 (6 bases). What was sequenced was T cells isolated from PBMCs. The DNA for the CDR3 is TGTGCCAGCAGCTTAACAGGGAAATCCTACGAGCAGTACTTC. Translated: CASSLTGKSYEQYF. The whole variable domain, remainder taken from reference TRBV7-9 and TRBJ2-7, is DTGVSQNPRHKITKRGQNVTFRCDPISEHNRLYWYRQTLGQGPEFLTYFQNEAQLEKSRLLSDRFSAERPKGSFSTLEIQRTEQGDSAMYLCASSLTGKSYEQYFGPGTRLTVT.